This T cell receptor (beta chain) was profiled in a study of T-cell memory formation after mild COVID-19. Findings and limits, study-wide: SARS-CoV-2 specificity of second-wave clones peaking day 37 was unconfirmed. The study detected some responding clones in pre-infection memory, suggesting cross-reactive memory joined.

The CDR3 runs to 14 residues. CDR1 and CDR2 (germline): DFQATT, SNEGSKA (reference sequence). V was pared by 3 bases and J by 7 bases, with 16 bases between. The TCR alpha and TCR beta cDNA libraries, bearing sample barcodes and UMIs, were generated by 5'RACE using constant-segment primers. TCRdb used MiXCR to reprocess the 5' RACE reads, holding one entry per CDR3 protein. The sample includes approximately 52,000 distinct CDR3 sequences, around 10% of them seen just once. This clonotype was observed many times. Antigen unknown. The clonotype originates from an adult woman who had mild COVID-19 (a few samples of this study predate the infection). Cell type and time point are not known. The chain combines TRBV20-1 with TRBJ1-5; the D gene is possibly TRBD1 (5 bases). The sample was PBMCs or a T cell subset sorted from them (not recorded which). For the CDR3, the DNA is TGCAGTGCTAGGGGGGGAGGGTATCGGCAGCCCCAGCATTTT. It codes for CSARGGGYRQPQHF.